This is a list of T cell receptor beta chains from one sample in a study of control samples from healthy donors and cancer patients. Assay used: immunoSEQ multiplex PCR; TCRdb lists only in-frame clones, some missing. The sample lists some 120,000 clones; 80% to 90% were seen once. Sequenced sample: PBMCs. Receptors were obtained from a woman in her 50s with colorectal cancer. The CDR3 runs from the conserved cysteine through the conserved F or W. The D gene is left open where the match is weak. Clone size appears in some rows only: once, few, many, or a class for an expanded clone.

D gene: TRBD2
V gene: TRBV7-2
J gene: TRBJ2-3
clone size: .
CDR3 protein: CASSYRLAGATDTQYF
CDR3 DNA: TGTGCCAGCAGCTACCGACTAGCGGGGGCCACAGATACGCAGTATTTT

D gene: .
V gene: TRBV2
J gene: TRBJ2-3
clone size: .
CDR3 protein: CASQVDTGDTDTQYF
CDR3 DNA: TGTGCCAGCCAAGTTGACACTGGTGACACAGATACGCAGTATTTT

D gene: .
V gene: TRBV6-5
J gene: TRBJ1-1
clone size: .
CDR3 protein: CASRLTTNTEAFF
CDR3 DNA: TGTGCCAGCAGACTCACTACGAACACTGAAGCTTTCTTT

D gene: .
V gene: TRBV3-1/TRBV3-2
J gene: TRBJ2-7
clone size: .
CDR3 protein: CASSQDWGHSYEQYF
CDR3 DNA: TGTGCCAGCAGCCAAGATTGGGGGCACTCCTACGAGCAGTACTTC

D gene: TRBD2
V gene: TRBV7-2
J gene: TRBJ2-1
clone size: once
CDR3 protein: CASSLVGLAGGPYNEQFF
CDR3 DNA: TGTGCCAGCAGCTTAGTAGGACTAGCGGGAGGACCATACAATGAGCAGTTCTTC

D gene: TRBD2
V gene: TRBV2
J gene: TRBJ2-2
clone size: .
CDR3 protein: CASSESSGVVSGELFF
CDR3 DNA: TGTGCCAGCAGCGAATCTAGCGGGGTAGTGAGCGGGGAGCTGTTTTTT

D gene: .
V gene: TRBV5-5
J gene: TRBJ1-1
clone size: .
CDR3 protein: CASSPQRSSNTEAFF
CDR3 DNA: TGTGCCAGCAGCCCTCAGAGATCTTCGAACACTGAAGCTTTCTTT

D gene: .
V gene: TRBV6-5
J gene: TRBJ1-3
clone size: .
CDR3 protein: CASSRGLSGNTIYF
CDR3 DNA: TGTGCCAGCAGCCGCGGCCTCTCTGGAAACACCATATATTTT

D gene: .
V gene: TRBV29-1
J gene: TRBJ1-2
clone size: once
CDR3 protein: CSVEAGTAGYGYTF
CDR3 DNA: TGCAGCGTTGAAGCCGGGACGGCCGGTTATGGCTACACCTTC

D gene: .
V gene: TRBV19
J gene: TRBJ1-2
clone size: .
CDR3 protein: CASNRQLDLGYGYTF
CDR3 DNA: TGTGCCAGTAACCGACAGCTAGATCTCGGGTATGGCTACACCTTC

D gene: .
V gene: TRBV28
J gene: TRBJ2-2
clone size: .
CDR3 protein: CASSSPGGTGELFF
CDR3 DNA: TGTGCCAGCAGTTCGCCTGGGGGTACCGGGGAGCTGTTTTTT

D gene: .
V gene: TRBV6-1
J gene: TRBJ1-1
clone size: .
CDR3 protein: CASSEARGAGAMNTEAFF
CDR3 DNA: TGTGCCAGCAGTGAAGCCCGCGGGGCGGGGGCCATGAACACTGAAGCTTTCTTT

D gene: .
V gene: TRBV18
J gene: TRBJ1-1
clone size: .
CDR3 protein: CASSPTGNTEAFF
CDR3 DNA: TGTGCCAGCTCACCGACAGGGAACACTGAAGCTTTCTTT

D gene: .
V gene: TRBV18
J gene: TRBJ1-5
clone size: .
CDR3 protein: CASSPYRGDQPQHF
CDR3 DNA: TGTGCCAGCTCACCCTATAGGGGGGATCAGCCCCAGCATTTT

D gene: .
V gene: TRBV11-2
J gene: TRBJ2-2
clone size: few
CDR3 protein: CASSLRTNTGELFF
CDR3 DNA: TGTGCCAGCAGCTTGAGGACGAACACCGGGGAGCTGTTTTTT